The 14 T cell receptor beta chains below were found in one sample sequenced in a study of blood T cell repertoires in COVID-19. Assay used: immunoSEQ multiplex PCR; TCRdb lists only in-frame clones, some missing. The sample consists of some 200,000 clones, around 81% of them appearing once. Sequenced input: PBMCs or T cells enriched from blood (not recorded which). The receptor set was obtained from a woman in her forties with acute COVID-19.

This clone was seen a handful of times. The chain uses TRBV25-1 and TRBJ1-6; TRBD1 is a possible D gene (6 bases). Deletions cut 1 base from V and 8 bases from J, with 12 bases between. The CDR3 is 15 residues long. Germline V gene sequence: CDR1 MGHDK, CDR2 SYGVNS. CDR3 loop: CASSESGGVHSPLHF. CDR3 bases: TGTGCCAGCAGTGAATCGGGGGGCGTCCATTCACCCCTCCACTTT.

The sample holds a few counts of this clone. The CDR3 DNA reads as TGTGCCAGCAGCTTGGAAGGGGACAGGCCTACCTACGAGCAGTACTTC. Translating gives CASSLEGDRPTYEQYF. The chain has TRBV5-4 and TRBJ2-7; 8 bases agree with TRBD1. Germline CDR1 and CDR2: SGHNT and YYREEE (reference sequence). This CDR3 spans 16 amino acids. J lost 2 bases, V lost 0 bases, and 7 bases had no gene match.

This clone was observed at least ten times. This sample also contains other DNA sequences that code for the same CDR3. The chain carries TRBV7-9 and TRBJ2-2, with 10 nucleotides matching TRBD1. CDR1 is SEHNR and CDR2 is FQNEAQ in the germline V gene (reference sequence). The V gene end was trimmed by 5 bases and the J gene end by 5 bases; junction bases not matched to a gene: 5. The CDR3 consists of 15 residues. CDR3 residues: CASSPGQGRTGELFF. The CDR3 DNA follows: TGTGCCAGCAGCCCGGGACAGGGGAGGACCGGGGAGCTGTTTTTT.

The chain couples TRBV28 to TRBJ2-7; TRBD1 agrees at 7 bases. The CDR3 runs to 13 residues. The ends lost 7 bases at V and 3 bases at J; junction bases unmatched: 6. Germline CDR1 is MDHEN and CDR2 is SYDVKM. CDR3 residues: CASTRGQIYEQYF. CDR3 DNA: TGTGCCAGCACCAGGGGACAGATCTACGAGCAGTACTTC.

The chain has TRBV25-1 and TRBJ2-1, with 8 positions matching TRBD2. The ends lost 3 bases at V and 7 bases at J; junction bases unmatched: 8. Germline V gene lookup returns CDR1 MGHDK and CDR2 SYGVNS. This CDR3 region has 15 residues. CDR3 protein: CASSEWRGAANEQFF. CDR3 bases: TGTGCCAGCAGTGAGTGGCGGGGGGCGGCGAATGAGCAGTTCTTC.

J is TRBJ1-5 and V is TRBV4-2, with D perhaps TRBD1 (5 bases). V lost 6 bases to trimming and J lost 5 bases, with 11 bases between them. The CDR3 runs 13 residues. The germline V gene has CDR1 LGHNA and CDR2 YNFKEQ. The CDR3 sequence: CASSQGRDQPQHF. In DNA, the CDR3 is TGTGCCAGCAGTCAGGGTCGCGATCAGCCCCAGCATTTT.

This chain uses TRBV20-1 with TRBJ2-4; D not certain. Germline V gene data show CDR1 as DFQATT and CDR2 as SNEGSKA (reference sequence). This CDR3 is 10 amino acids long. Trimming cost V 6 bases and J 4 bases, with 4 bases left between them. CDR3 loop: CSAPKNIQYF. CDR3 coding DNA: TGCAGTGCCCCTAAAAACATTCAGTACTTC.

The chain carries TRBV7-3 and TRBJ1-4; D may be TRBD1 (5 bases). In germline, CDR1 is SGHTA, CDR2 FQGTGA. The ends were cut back, 1 base at V and 8 bases at J, with 20 bases in the middle. The CDR3 is made up of 17 amino acids. The CDR3 loop reads CASSLKGPPRGGEKLFF. DNA for the CDR3: TGTGCCAGCAGCTTAAAGGGACCGCCACGGGGAGGGGAAAAACTGTTTTTT. Full variable domain (remainder filled in from reference TRBV7-3 and TRBJ1-4): GAGVSQTPSNKVTEKGKYVELRCDPISGHTALYWYRQSLGQGPEFLIYFQGTGAADDSGLPNDRFFAVRPEGSVSTLKIQRTERGDSAVYLCASSLKGPPRGGEKLFFGSGTQLSVL.

The J gene is TRBJ2-7, the V gene TRBV6-6; TRBD1 matches 7 bases. Per the germline V gene, CDR1 is MNHNY and CDR2 is SVGAGI (reference sequence). The CDR3 totals 15 residues. V gave up 6 bases and J gave up 1 base; unmatched junction bases: 9. The CDR3 reads CASSTYQGESYEQYF. The CDR3 DNA sequence: TGTGCCAGCAGCACCTACCAGGGGGAATCCTACGAGCAGTACTTC.

The chain links TRBV27 to TRBJ1-2, with 8 bases lining up with TRBD1. The CDR3 extends over 14 amino acids. V lost 5 bases and J lost 3; bases outside the gene matches: 5. From germline, CDR1 is MNHEY and CDR2 SMNVEV (reference sequence). CDR3 in amino acids: CASSADRADYGYTF. CDR3 in DNA: TGTGCCAGCAGTGCGGACAGGGCGGACTATGGCTACACCTTC.

V is TRBV3-1 (or the pseudogene TRBV3-2) and J is TRBJ1-5, with D uncertain. Germline CDR1 and CDR2: LGHDT and YNNKEL (reference sequence). This CDR3 comprises 14 residues. Deletions cut 6 bases from V and 1 base from J, with 10 bases between. CDR3 region: CASSRILSNQPQHF. The CDR3 nucleotides are TGTGCCAGCAGTAGAATTTTGAGCAATCAGCCCCAGCATTTT.

The chain carries TRBV2 and TRBJ1-5, with 7 positions matching TRBD1. Germline values: CDR1 SNHLY, CDR2 FYNNEI. Trimming took 2 bases from V and 3 from J; bases not matched to a gene: 7. This CDR3 comprises 16 residues. The CDR3 reads CASSERGGFNNQPQHF. CDR3 DNA: TGTGCCAGCAGTGAAAGAGGGGGCTTTAACAATCAGCCCCAGCATTTT.

This clone appeared a few times. The V gene is TRBV6-2 or TRBV6-3, the J gene TRBJ2-2; maybe TRBD2 (5 bases). V lost 2 bases and J lost 5, with 15 bases in between. Germline V gene data show CDR1 as MNHEY and CDR2 as SVGEGT. The length of the CDR3 is 16 residues. The CDR3 is CASSYPTGVRTGELFF. The CDR3 region has the DNA TGTGCCAGCAGTTACCCAACCGGGGTGAGGACCGGGGAGCTGTTTTTT.

This chain joins TRBV28 and TRBJ1-1; the match to TRBD1 covers 7 bases. This CDR3 is 16 amino acids long. Germline loops: CDR1 MDHEN, CDR2 SYDVKM. V lost 8 bases to trimming and J lost 1 base; unmatched junction nucleotides: 13. The CDR3 sequence is CASPGPAGGPNTEAFF. The CDR3 coding sequence is TGTGCCAGCCCCGGGCCAGCAGGGGGTCCGAACACTGAAGCTTTCTTT. The full variable domain, its missing parts supplied by reference TRBV28 and TRBJ1-1, is DVKVTQSSRYLVKRTGEKVFLECVQDMDHENMFWYRQDPGLGLRLIYFSYDVKMKEKGDIPEGYSVSREKKERFSLILESASTNQTSMYLCASPGPAGGPNTEAFFGQGTRLTVV.